In this sample, the clone carrying this T cell receptor (beta chain) turned up many times. MiXCR, applied by TCRdb to the 5' RACE reads, yields one record per CDR3 protein. The sample includes tens of thousands of distinct CDR3 sequences, under 7.5% of them seen just once. The record originates from a study of early T cells in non-severe SARS-CoV-2 infection. Germline CDR1 and CDR2: MNHNS and SASEGT. CDR3 size: 15 residues. V dropped 6 bases and J dropped 5 bases, with 20 bases sitting between them. The V and J genes are TRBV6-1 and TRBJ2-7, with a possible D match to TRBD1 (8 bases). The source of this sequence is an adult who was a healthcare worker with PCR-confirmed SARS-CoV-2 infection or an uninfected control (not recorded which). The material sequenced was whole blood, taken at baseline. In DNA form, the CDR3 reads TGTGCCAGCAGCCCACAGGGGGGGATCGTGGACGAGCAGTACTTC. Protein: CASSPQGGIVDEQYF.